The T cell receptor beta chain under discussion was sequenced for a study of cytotoxic CD8 clonotypes in ibrutinib-treated CLL. Study summary: Partial responders around 24, complete 2; around twelve progressed and some 14 stayed in remission by median 68 months. Timing of response sample collection was a median around eleven months after treatment start, with a range of 6 to 36. Study-wide results and limits: Before falling back toward baseline at progression, clonality had risen at the time of ibrutinib response.

On this clone itself: Its antigen is unknown.

The V and J ends lost 6 bases and 5 bases respectively, with 10 bases between them. The CDR3 consists of 13 residues. From germline, CDR1 is MGHDK and CDR2 SYGVNS. For TCR beta libraries, roughly 1.9 micrograms of genomic DNA were obtained from cryopreserved PBMCs. TCRdb's table, derived via immunoSEQ multiplex PCR, lists solely in-frame clones and lacks some. The sample has 150,000 to 250,000 clones, over 60% seen once; the top ten hold 13%. This chain joins TRBV25-1 and TRBJ1-4; D not certain. The TCR originated in a human donor with chronic lymphocytic leukemia. The specimen was PBMCs, collected after 24 months of ibrutinib treatment. As DNA, the CDR3 is TGTGCCAGCAGCCTTCCGGGGAATGAAAAACTGTTTTTT. This codes for CASSLPGNEKLFF.